The present T cell receptor (beta chain) was sequenced within a study of chemoradiotherapy in HPV16-positive cancers. The study, taken as a whole, reports: HPV-responsive T-cell expansion during chemoradiotherapy was linked to improved recurrence-free survival in HPV16-positive patients. During treatment, candidate HPV-specific clones and E7-related motifs expanded in tumor.

The V gene's germline CDR1 is DFQATT and CDR2 SNEGSKA (reference sequence). V was cut by 8 bases and J by 0 bases, with 7 bases left in between. This CDR3 has 11 amino acids. Of note for this clone: What it binds is unknown.

Assay: immunoSEQ multiplex PCR; the TCRdb copy retains only in-frame clones and omits some. The sample lists 30,000 to 35,000 clones, over 75% occurring once. This chain uses TRBV20-1 with TRBJ1-2, with D unclear. The sequencing here drew on blood, taken from a patient who underwent chemoradiotherapy. The TCR was taken from a human donor with HPV-associated anogenital cancer. The CDR3 DNA sequence: TGCAGTTCCCACTCTAACTATGGCTACACCTTC. Protein product: CSSHSNYGYTF.